This T cell receptor beta chain was documented in a study of shared clonotypes between healthy human individuals. A note on this clone: Its matching antigen is unknown.

Study-wide points: Only blood samples were collected, and tissue repertoires likely differ.

V gave up 5 bases and J gave up 3 bases, with 10 bases separating them. The CDR3 runs 13 residues. CDR1 and CDR2 (germline): SGHTA, FQGNSA. Naive CD8 populations comprised CD45RO-negative cells positively selected for CCR7, excluding terminally differentiated effector memory CD45RA+ cells. Some clones are missing from TCRdb's copy, which holds only in-frame ones; the method was immunoSEQ multiplex PCR. This sample has approximately 740,000 clones, with around 93% found just once. Sequenced material: naive CD8+ T cells sorted from blood. The TCR sequence derives from a man in his thirties or forties in good health. This sequence joins TRBV7-2 and TRBJ1-1; possible D gene TRBD1, 6 bases. CDR3 in DNA: TGTGCCAGCAGCGACGGACAGTACACTGAAGCTTTCTTT. Its translation: CASSDGQYTEAFF. Full variable domain (rest looked up from reference TRBV7-2 and TRBJ1-1): GAGVSQSPSNKVTEKGKDVELRCDPISGHTALYWYRQSLGQGLEFLIYFQGNSAPDKSGLPSDRFSAERTGGSVSTLTIQRTQQEDSAVYLCASSDGQYTEAFFGQGTRLTVV.